This T cell receptor (beta chain) was found in a study of CD8+ T cells in alopecia areata. Background on the study: Each of the treated patients was given oral tofacitinib, 5 to 10 mg twice daily, for moderate-to-severe alopecia areata.

A remark on this clone: Its specificity is unknown.

Findings and limits, study-wide: Clonality exceeded that of normal scalp in lesional scalp, most notably in alopecia totalis/universalis. On tofacitinib, scalp clonality and expanded CD8+ clones among top 100 fell significantly.

It was cDNA, reverse transcribed from extracted RNA, that served as the sequencing template. Clones were sequenced by immunoSEQ multiplex PCR, and TCRdb holds only the in-frame ones, with some missing. The sample records around 110,000 clones, around 84% being singletons. Treatment indicated: oral pan-JAK inhibitor, 5-10 mg twice daily. CD4+ and CD8+ T cells were sorted from PBMCs. Germline CDR1 MGHRA, CDR2 YSYEKL. The CDR3 totals 15 residues. Trimming stripped 3 bases from V and 5 bases from J, with 14 bases between. The rearrangement uses TRBV4-1 and TRBJ2-1, with TRBD1 as a possible D gene (5 bases). The sequenced sample was CD8+ T cells sorted from blood, obtained at week 24, from a patient treated with tofacitinib. This clonotype originated in a human donor with alopecia areata. The CDR3, as DNA: TGCGCCAGCAGCCATTCAGGGCGTGGAAACAATGAGCAGTTCTTC. Translation: CASSHSGRGNNEQFF.